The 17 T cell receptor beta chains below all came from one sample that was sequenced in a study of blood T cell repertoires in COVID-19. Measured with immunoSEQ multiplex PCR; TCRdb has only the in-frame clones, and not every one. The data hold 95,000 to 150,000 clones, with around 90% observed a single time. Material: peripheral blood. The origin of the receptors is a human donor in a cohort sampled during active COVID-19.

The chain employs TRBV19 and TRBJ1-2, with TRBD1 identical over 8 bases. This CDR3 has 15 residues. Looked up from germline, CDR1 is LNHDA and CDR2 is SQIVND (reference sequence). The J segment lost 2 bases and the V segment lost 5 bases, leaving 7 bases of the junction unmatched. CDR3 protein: CASSPAGTGNYGYTF. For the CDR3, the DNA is TGTGCCAGTAGTCCCGCCGGGACAGGCAACTATGGCTACACCTTC.

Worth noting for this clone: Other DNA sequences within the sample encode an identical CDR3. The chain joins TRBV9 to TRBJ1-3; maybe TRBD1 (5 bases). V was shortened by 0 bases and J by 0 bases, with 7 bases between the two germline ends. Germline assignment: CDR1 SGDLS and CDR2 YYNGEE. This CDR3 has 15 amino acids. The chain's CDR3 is CASSVGGVSGNTIYF. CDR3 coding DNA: TGTGCCAGCAGCGTAGGGGGGGTCTCTGGAAACACCATATATTTT.

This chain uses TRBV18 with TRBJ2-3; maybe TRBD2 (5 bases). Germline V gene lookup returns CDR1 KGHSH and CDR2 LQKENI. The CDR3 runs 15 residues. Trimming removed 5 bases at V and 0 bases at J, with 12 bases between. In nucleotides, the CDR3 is TGTGCCAGCTCAACCCGGGATCCGAGCACAGATACGCAGTATTTT. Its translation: CASSTRDPSTDTQYF.

CDR3 in DNA: TGTGCCAGCAGCTTAGTACAGGGAATGACAGATACGCAGTATTTT. Translating it yields CASSLVQGMTDTQYF. This chain connects TRBV7-9 to TRBJ2-3, with D possibly being TRBD1 (6 bases). The CDR3 runs 15 residues. The V gene's germline CDR1 is SEHNR and CDR2 FQNEAQ (reference sequence). Trimming removed 1 base from V and 3 bases from J, with 11 bases in between.

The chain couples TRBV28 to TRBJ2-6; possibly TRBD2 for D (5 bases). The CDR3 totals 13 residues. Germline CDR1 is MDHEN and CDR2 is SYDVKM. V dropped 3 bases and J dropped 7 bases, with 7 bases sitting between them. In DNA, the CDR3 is TGTGCCAGCAGTTTCGGGGAAGCCAACGTCCTGACTTTC. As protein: CASSFGEANVLTF.

CDR3: CAITAGGTGELFF. In DNA form, the CDR3 reads TGTGCCATCACTGCAGGGGGCACCGGGGAGCTGTTTTTT. This chain joins TRBV10-3 and TRBJ2-2, with TRBD1 matching 7 bases. This CDR3 comprises 13 residues. Germline trimming cut 7 bases from V and 4 bases from J; bases unmatched to any gene: 3. Germline V lookup: CDR1 ENHRY, CDR2 SYGVKD.

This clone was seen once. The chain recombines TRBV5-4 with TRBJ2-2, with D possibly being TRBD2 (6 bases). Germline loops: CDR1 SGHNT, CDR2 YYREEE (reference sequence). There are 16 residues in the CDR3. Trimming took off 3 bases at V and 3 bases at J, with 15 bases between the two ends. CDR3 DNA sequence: TGTGCCAGCAGCTCCCGACTAGGACATGACACCGGGGAGCTGTTTTTT. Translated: CASSSRLGHDTGELFF. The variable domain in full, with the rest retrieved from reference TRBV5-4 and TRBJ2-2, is ETGVTQSPTHLIKTRGQQVTLRCSSQSGHNTVSWYQQALGQGPQFIFQYYREEENGRGNFPPRFSGLQFPNYSSELNVNALELDDSALYLCASSSRLGHDTGELFFGEGSRLTVL.

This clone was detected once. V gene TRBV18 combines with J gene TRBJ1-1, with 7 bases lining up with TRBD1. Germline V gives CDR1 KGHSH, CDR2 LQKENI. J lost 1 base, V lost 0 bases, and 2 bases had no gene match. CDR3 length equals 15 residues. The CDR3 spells CASSPPSGGNTEAFF. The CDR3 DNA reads TGTGCCAGCTCACCACCGTCAGGGGGGAACACTGAAGCTTTCTTT.

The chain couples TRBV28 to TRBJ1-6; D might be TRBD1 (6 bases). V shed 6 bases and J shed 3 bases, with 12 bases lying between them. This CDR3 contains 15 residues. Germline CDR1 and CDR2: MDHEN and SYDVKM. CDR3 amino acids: CASSSGQLYNSPLHF. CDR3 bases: TGTGCCAGCAGCTCCGGACAGCTCTATAATTCACCCCTCCACTTT.

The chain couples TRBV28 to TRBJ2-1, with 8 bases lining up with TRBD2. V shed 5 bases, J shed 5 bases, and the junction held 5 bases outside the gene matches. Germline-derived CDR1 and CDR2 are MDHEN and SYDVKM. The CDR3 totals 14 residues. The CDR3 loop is CASSRTSSNNEQFF. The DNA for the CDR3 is TGTGCCAGCAGTCGGACTAGCAGTAACAATGAGCAGTTCTTC.

CDR3: CASSQFEEKLFF. CDR3 coding DNA: TGTGCCAGCAGCCAGTTTGAAGAGAAACTGTTTTTT. The chain recombines TRBV3-1 (or the pseudogene TRBV3-2) with TRBJ1-4; D not resolved. CDR3 length: 12 amino acids. The germline V and J ends were trimmed by 3 bases and 11 bases, with 10 bases remaining between them. CDR1 is LGHDT and CDR2 is YNNKEL in the germline V gene (reference sequence).

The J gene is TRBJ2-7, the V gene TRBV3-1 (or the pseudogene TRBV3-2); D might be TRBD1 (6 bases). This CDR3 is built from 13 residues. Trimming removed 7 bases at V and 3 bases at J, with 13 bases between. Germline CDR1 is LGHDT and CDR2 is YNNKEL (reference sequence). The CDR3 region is CASTVDSDYEQYF. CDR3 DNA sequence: TGTGCCAGCACGGTGGACAGTGACTACGAGCAGTACTTC.

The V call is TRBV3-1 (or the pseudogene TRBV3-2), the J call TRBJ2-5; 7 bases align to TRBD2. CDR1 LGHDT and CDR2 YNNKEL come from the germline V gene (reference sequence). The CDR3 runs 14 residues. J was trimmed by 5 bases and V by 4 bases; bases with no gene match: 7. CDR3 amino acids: CASSRGGLWETQYF. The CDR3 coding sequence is TGTGCCAGCAGCCGGGGGGGACTATGGGAGACCCAGTACTTC.

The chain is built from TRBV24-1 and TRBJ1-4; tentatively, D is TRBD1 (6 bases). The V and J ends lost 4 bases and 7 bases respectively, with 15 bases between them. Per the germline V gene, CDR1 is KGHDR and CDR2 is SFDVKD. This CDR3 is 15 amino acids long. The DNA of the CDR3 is TGTGCCACCAGTGACCCACAGGGAAGCGGTGAAAAACTGTTTTTT. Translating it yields CATSDPQGSGEKLFF.

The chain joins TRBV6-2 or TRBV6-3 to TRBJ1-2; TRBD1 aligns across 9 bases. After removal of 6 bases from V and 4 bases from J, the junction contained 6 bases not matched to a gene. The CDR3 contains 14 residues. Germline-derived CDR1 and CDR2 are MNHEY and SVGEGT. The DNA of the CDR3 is TGTGCCAGCAGCCAGGGACAGGGCGGCTATGGCTACACCTTC. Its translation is CASSQGQGGYGYTF.

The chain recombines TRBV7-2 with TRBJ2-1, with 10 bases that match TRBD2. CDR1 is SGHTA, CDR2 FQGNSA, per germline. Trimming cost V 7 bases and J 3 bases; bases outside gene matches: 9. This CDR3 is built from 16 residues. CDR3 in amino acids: CASTALAGAGYNEQFF. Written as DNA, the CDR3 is TGTGCCAGCACCGCTCTAGCGGGAGCGGGCTACAATGAGCAGTTCTTC.

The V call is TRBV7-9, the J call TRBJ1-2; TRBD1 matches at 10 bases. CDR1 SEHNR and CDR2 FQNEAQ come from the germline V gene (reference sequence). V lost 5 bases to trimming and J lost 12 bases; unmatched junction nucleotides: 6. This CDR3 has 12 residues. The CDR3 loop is CASSPGTGDHTF. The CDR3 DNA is TGTGCCAGCAGCCCCGGGACAGGGGATCACACCTTC.